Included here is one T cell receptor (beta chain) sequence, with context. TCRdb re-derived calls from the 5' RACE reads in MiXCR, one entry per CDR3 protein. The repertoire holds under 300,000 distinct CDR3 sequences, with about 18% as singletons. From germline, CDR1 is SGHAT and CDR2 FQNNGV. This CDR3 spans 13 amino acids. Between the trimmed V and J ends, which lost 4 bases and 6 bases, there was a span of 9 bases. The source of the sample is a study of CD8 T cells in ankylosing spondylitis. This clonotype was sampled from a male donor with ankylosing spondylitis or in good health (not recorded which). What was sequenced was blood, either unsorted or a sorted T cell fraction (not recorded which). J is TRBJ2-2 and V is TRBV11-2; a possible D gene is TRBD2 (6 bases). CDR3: CASSWDFSGELFF. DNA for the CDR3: TGTGCCAGCAGCTGGGACTTTTCCGGGGAGCTGTTTTTT. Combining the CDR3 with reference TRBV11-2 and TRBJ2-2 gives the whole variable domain EAGVAQSPRYKIIEKRQSVAFWCNPISGHATLYWYQQILGQGPKLLIQFQNNGVVDDSQLPKDRFSAERLKGVDSTLKIQPAKLEDSAVYLCASSWDFSGELFFGEGSRLTVL.